This T cell receptor (beta chain) came from a study of blood T cell repertoires in COVID-19. The CDR3 is made up of 15 amino acids. V was clipped by 5 bases and J by 10 bases, with 18 bases between them. Germline CDR1 and CDR2: SGHTA and FQGNSA. Repertoires were generated with immunoSEQ multiplex PCR, while TCRdb's copy carries only in-frame clones and drops some. The table includes about 250,000 clones, around 85% detected once. The TCR originated in a woman older than 75 with acute or convalescent COVID-19. Sequencing was done on a sample of peripheral blood. The chain carries TRBV7-2 and TRBJ1-6; D is unclear. DNA for the CDR3: TGTGCCAGCAGCAACCGGCAGGTCCCTGGGTCACCCCTCCACTTT. It encodes CASSNRQVPGSPLHF.